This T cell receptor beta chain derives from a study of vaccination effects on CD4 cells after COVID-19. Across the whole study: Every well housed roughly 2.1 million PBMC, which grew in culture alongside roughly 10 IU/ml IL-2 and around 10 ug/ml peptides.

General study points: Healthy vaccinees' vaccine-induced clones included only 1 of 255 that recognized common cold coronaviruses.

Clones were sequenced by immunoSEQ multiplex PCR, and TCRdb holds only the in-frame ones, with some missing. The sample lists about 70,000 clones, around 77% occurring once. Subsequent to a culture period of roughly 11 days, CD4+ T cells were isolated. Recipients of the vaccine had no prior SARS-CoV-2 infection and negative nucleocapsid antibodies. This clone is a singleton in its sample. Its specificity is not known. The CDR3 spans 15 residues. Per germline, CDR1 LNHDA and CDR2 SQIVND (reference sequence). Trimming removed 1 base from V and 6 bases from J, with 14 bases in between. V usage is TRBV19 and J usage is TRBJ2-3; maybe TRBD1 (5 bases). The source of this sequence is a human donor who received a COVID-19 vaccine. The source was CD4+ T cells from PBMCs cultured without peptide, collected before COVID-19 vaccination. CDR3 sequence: CASSIVGRVGDTQYF. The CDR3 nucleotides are TGTGCCAGTAGTATAGTTGGCAGGGTCGGGGATACGCAGTATTTT.